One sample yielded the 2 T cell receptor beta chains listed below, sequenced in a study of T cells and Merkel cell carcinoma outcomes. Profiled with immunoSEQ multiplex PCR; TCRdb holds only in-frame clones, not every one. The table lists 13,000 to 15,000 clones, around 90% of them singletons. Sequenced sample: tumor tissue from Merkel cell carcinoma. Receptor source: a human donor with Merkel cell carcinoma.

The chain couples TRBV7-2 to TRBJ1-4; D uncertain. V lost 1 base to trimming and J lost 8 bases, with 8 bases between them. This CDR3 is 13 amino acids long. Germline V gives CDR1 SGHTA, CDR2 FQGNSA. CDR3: CASSLGLGEKLFF. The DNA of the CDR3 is TGTGCCAGCAGCTTAGGACTTGGGGAAAAACTGTTTTTT.

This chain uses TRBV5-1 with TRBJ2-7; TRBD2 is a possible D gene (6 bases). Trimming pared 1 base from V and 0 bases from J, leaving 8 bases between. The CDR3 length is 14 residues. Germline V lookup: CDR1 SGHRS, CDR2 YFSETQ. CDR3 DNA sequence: TGCGCCAGCAGCTTGAGCGGGTACTCCTACGAGCAGTACTTC. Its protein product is CASSLSGYSYEQYF.